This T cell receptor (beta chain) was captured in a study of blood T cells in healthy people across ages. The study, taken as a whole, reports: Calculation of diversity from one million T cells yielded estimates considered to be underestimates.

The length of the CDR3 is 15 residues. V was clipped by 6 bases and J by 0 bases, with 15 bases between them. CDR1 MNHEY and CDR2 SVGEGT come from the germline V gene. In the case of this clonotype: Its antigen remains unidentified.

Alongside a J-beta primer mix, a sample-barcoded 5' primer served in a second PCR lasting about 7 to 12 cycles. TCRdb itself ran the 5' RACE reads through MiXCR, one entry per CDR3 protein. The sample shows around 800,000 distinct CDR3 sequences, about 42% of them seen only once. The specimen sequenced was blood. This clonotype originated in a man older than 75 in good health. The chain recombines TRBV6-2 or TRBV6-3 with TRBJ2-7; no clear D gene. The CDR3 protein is CASRKHSEISYEQYF. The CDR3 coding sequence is TGTGCCAGCAGGAAACATTCGGAAATCTCCTACGAGCAGTACTTC.